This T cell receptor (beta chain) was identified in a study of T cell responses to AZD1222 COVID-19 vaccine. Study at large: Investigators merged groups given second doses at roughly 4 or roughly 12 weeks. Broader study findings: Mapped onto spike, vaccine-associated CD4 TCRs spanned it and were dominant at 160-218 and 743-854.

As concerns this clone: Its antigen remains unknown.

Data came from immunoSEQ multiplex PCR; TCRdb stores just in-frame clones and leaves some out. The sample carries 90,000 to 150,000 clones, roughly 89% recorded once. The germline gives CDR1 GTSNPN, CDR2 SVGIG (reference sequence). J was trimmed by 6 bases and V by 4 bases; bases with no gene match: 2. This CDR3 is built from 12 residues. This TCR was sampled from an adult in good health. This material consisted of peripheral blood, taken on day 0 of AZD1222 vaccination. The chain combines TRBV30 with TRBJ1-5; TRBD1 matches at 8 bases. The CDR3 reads CAWTGGGQPQHF. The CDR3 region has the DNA TGTGCCTGGACAGGGGGCGGTCAGCCCCAGCATTTT.